This is a list of T cell receptor beta chains from one sample in a study of T cell responses to AZD1222 COVID-19 vaccine. Data came from immunoSEQ multiplex PCR; TCRdb stores just in-frame clones and leaves some out. There are fewer than 150,000 clones in the sample; under 95% occur only once, and approximately 3.3% lies in the top ten. This specimen consisted of peripheral blood, obtained on day 0 of AZD1222 vaccination. The source is an adult in good health. The CDR3 runs from the conserved cysteine through the conserved F or W.

>TRBV18
CASSQSYDTQGSPLHF
>TRBV29-1
CSVVSFGTTYEQYF
>TRBV7-2
CASTQRGDTEAFF
>TRBV4-3
CASSPYWGERNTEAFF
>TRBV19
CASSIGYGNTEAFF
>TRBV30
CAWSSVRDYGYTF
>TRBV27
CASSPSGTGDGYTF
>TRBV6-1
CASSEIVALSGALHF
>TRBV7-7
CASSLDLNYEQYF
>TRBV20-1
CSAIDPRQGYNSPLHF
>TRBV11-2
CASSLGGRDNSPLHF
>TRBV28
CASSHFRQGDTGRGPTDTQYF
>TRBV7-9
CASGSGGGNTIYF
>TRBV6-5
CASSLTSNYGYTF
>TRBV6-2/TRBV6-3
CASSYLRSSYNEQFF
>TRBV7-9
CASSVGEGRAYGYTF
>TRBV5-5
CASSFGRGPNSPLHF
>TRBV11-3
CASSERIDSFAEQFF
>TRBV7-9
CASRFTGNTEAFF
>TRBV28
CASSLDRVDFKEKLFF
>TRBV7-2
CASSLWAGSSGELFF